The TCR beta chain under discussion was sequenced for a study of T cell responses to AZD1222 COVID-19 vaccine. Overall study results and limits: Spike-specific TCR repertoires showed rising breadth and depth after two AZD1222 doses. Across the whole spike, CD4 TCRs peaked at regions 160-218 and 743-854. Repertoire collection took place solely once the T cell response had peaked.

The CDR3 covers 16 residues. Germline trimming cut 3 bases from V and 8 bases from J; bases unmatched to any gene: 13. Germline V gene data show CDR1 as SGDLS and CDR2 as YYNGEE. Clones were sequenced by immunoSEQ multiplex PCR, and TCRdb holds only the in-frame ones, with some missing. There are over 120,000 clones in the sample; 75% to 90% occur only once, and around 1.6% lies in the top ten. For this clone: The antigen remains undetermined.

The sequence derives from an adult in good health. This chain connects TRBV9 to TRBJ2-4; 8 bases match TRBD2. Sequenced material: peripheral blood, taken on day 0 of AZD1222 vaccination. CDR3 residues: CASSATHGRALDIQYF. The CDR3 bases are TGTGCCAGCAGCGCCACCCACGGGAGGGCGTTGGACATTCAGTACTTC. The entire variable domain, with the rest obtained from reference TRBV9 and TRBJ2-4, is as follows: DSGVTQTPKHLITATGQRVTLRCSPRSGDLSVYWYQQSLDQGLQFLIQYYNGEERAKGNILERFSAQQFPDLHSELNLSSLELGDSALYFCASSATHGRALDIQYFGAGTRLSVL.